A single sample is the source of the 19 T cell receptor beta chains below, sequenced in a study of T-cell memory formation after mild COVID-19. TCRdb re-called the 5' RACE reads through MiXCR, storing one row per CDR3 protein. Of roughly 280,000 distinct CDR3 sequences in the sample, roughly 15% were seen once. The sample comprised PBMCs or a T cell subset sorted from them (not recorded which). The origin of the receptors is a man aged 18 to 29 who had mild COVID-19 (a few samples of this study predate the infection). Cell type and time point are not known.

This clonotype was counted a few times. Written as DNA, the CDR3 is TGCGCCAGCAGCCAACAAGTCCCTTACTCAACAGGGGTCGAGCAGTACTTC. Its translation: CASSQQVPYSTGVEQYF. J is TRBJ2-7 and V is TRBV4-3, with 7 bases aligning to TRBD1. Per germline, CDR1 LGHNA and CDR2 YSLEER. V lost 2 bases, J lost 6 bases, and 16 bases stayed unmatched. The CDR3 loop spans 17 amino acids.

CDR3 protein: CASSALGQLYGYTF. CDR3 bases: TGTGCCAGCAGCGCCCTGGGACAGCTCTATGGCTACACCTTC. The chain combines TRBV7-2 with TRBJ1-2, with TRBD1 matching 7 bases. The CDR3 is made up of 14 amino acids. Germline V gene data show CDR1 as SGHTA and CDR2 as FQGNSA. V gave up 5 bases and J gave up 4 bases; unmatched junction bases: 7.

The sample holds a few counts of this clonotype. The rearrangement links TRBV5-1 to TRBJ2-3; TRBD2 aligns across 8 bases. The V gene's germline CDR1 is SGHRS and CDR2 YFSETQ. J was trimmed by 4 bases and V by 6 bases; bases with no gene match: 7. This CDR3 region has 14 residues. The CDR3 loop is CASNQAGVADTQYF. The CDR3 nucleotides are TGCGCCAGCAATCAAGCGGGGGTCGCAGATACGCAGTATTTT.

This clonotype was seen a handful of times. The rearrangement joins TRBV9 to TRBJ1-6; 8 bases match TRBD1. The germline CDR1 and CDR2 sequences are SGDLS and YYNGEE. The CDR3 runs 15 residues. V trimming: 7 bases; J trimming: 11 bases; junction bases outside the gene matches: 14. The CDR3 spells CASGLGTGDGPPLHF. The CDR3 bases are TGTGCCAGCGGACTAGGGACAGGAGACGGGCCACCCCTCCACTTT. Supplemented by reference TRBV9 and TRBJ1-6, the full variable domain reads DSGVTQTPKHLITATGQRVTLRCSPRSGDLSVYWYQQSLDQGLQFLIQYYNGEERAKGNILERFSAQQFPDLHSELNLSSLELGDSALYFCASGLGTGDGPPLHFGNGTRLTVT.

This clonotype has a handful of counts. The CDR3, as DNA: TGCAGCGCCGGGACTAGCGGGGGGTTAGAGACCCAGTACTTC. Amino acids: CSAGTSGGLETQYF. This sequence joins TRBV29-1 and TRBJ2-5; TRBD2 matches at 15 bases. The V gene end was trimmed by 7 bases and the J gene end by 4 bases; junction bases not matched to a gene: 4. CDR1 is SQVTM and CDR2 is ANQGSEA in the germline V gene. This CDR3 contains 14 residues. Together with reference TRBV29-1 and TRBJ2-5, the CDR3 gives the full variable domain: SAVISQKPSRDICQRGTSLTIQCQVDSQVTMMFWYRQQPGQSLTLIATANQGSEATYESGFVIDKFPISRPNLTFSTLTVSNMSPEDSSIYLCSAGTSGGLETQYFGPGTRLLVL.

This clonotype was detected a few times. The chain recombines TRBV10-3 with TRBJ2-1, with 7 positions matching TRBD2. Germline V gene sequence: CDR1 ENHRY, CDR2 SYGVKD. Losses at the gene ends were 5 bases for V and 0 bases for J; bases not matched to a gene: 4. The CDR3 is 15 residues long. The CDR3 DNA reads TGTGCCATCAGTCTGGGGGGGAGCTCCTACAATGAGCAGTTCTTC. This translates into CAISLGGSSYNEQFF.

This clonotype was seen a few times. The CDR3 DNA sequence: TGCGCCAGCAGCCAAGAGGTCAGGGTTGCCGGCTACACCTTC. Translating gives CASSQEVRVAGYTF. The chain couples TRBV4-3 to TRBJ1-2, with D tentatively TRBD1 (5 bases). V dropped 0 bases and J dropped 8 bases, with 13 bases sitting between them. The germline gives CDR1 LGHNA, CDR2 YSLEER. The CDR3 consists of 14 residues.

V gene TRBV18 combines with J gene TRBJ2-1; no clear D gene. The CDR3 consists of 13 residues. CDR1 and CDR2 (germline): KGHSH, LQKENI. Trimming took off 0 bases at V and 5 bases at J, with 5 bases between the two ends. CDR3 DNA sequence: TGTGCCAGCTCACCACCCCAGAACAATGAGCAGTTCTTC. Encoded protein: CASSPPQNNEQFF.

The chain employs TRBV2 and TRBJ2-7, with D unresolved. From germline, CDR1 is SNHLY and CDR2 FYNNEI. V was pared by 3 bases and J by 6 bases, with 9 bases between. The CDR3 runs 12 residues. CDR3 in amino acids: CASSDSAAEQYF. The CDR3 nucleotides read TGTGCCAGCAGTGACTCGGCCGCCGAGCAGTACTTC.

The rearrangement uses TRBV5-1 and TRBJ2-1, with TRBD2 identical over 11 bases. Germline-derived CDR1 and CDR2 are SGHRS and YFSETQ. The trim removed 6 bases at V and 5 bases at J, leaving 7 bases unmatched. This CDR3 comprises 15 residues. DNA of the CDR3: TGCGCCAGCAATCCTCTAGCGGGGGGCGACAATGAGCAGTTCTTC. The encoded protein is CASNPLAGGDNEQFF.

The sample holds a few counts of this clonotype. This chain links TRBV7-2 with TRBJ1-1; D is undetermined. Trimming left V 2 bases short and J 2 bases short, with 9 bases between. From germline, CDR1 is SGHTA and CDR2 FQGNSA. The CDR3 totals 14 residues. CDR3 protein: CASSLWDTNTEAFF. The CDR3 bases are TGTGCCAGCAGCTTATGGGATACCAACACTGAAGCTTTCTTT.

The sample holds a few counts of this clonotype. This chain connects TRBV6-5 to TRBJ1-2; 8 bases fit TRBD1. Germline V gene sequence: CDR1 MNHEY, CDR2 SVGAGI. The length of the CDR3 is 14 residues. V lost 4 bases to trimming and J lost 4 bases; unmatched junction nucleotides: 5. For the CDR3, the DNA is TGTGCCAGCAGTTTCCTGGACAGGGCCTATGGCTACACCTTC. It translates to CASSFLDRAYGYTF.

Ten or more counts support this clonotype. The CDR3 DNA is TGTGCCAGCAGCTTAGTGGCGGGACTCGGGACCTACAATGAGCAGTTCTTC. Encoded protein: CASSLVAGLGTYNEQFF. The rearrangement joins TRBV7-9 to TRBJ2-1, with D perhaps matching TRBD2 (6 bases). V lost 1 base, J lost 2 bases, and 15 bases lay in between. Germline CDR1 reads SEHNR; CDR2 reads FQNEAQ (reference sequence). CDR3 length: 17 amino acids.

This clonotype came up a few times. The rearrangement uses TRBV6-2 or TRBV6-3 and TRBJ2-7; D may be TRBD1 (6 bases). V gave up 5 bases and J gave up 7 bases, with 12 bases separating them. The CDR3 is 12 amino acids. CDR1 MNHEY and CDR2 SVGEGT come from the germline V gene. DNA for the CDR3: TGTGCCAGCAGTCTCGGACAGAGGGAGCAGTACGTC. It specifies CASSLGQREQYV.

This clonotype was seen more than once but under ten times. Written as DNA, the CDR3 is TGCGCCAGCAGTGAGGTCAGTCAGTACCAAGAGACCCAGTACTTC. Its protein product is CASSEVSQYQETQYF. V and J are TRBV10-2 and TRBJ2-5, with D unresolved. The CDR3 consists of 15 residues. Trimming removed 2 bases at V and 0 bases at J, with 10 bases between. In germline, CDR1 is WSHSY, CDR2 SAAADI.

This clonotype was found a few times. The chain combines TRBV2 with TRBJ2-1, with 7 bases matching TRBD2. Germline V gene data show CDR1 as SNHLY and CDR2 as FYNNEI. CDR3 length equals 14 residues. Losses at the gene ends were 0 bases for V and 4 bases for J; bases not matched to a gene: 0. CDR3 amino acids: CASSEAGGYNEQFF. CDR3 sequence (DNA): TGTGCCAGCAGTGAAGCGGGGGGGTACAATGAGCAGTTCTTC.

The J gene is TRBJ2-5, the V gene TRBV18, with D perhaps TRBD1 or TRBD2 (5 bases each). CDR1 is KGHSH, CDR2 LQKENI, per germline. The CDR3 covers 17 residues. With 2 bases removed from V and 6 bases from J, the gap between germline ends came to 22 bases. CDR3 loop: CASSPSRSGAGRQTQYF. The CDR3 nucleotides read TGTGCCAGCTCACCATCCCGATCCGGGGCAGGGAGACAGACCCAGTACTTC.

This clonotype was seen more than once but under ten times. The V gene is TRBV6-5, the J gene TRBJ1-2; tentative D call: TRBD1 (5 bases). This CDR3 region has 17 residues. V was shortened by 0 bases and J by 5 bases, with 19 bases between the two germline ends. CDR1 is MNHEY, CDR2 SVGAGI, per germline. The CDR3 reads CASSYSGRGPVNYGYTF. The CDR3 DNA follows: TGTGCCAGCAGTTACTCGGGACGCGGGCCAGTAAATTATGGCTACACCTTC.

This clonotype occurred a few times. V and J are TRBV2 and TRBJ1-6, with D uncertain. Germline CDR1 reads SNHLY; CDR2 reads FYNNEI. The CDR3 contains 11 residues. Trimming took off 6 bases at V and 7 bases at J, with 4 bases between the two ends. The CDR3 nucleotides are TGTGCCAGCAGCAGGAATTCACCCCTCCACTTT. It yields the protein CASSRNSPLHF.